These T cell receptor beta chains were read from a single sample in a study of Tregs in tolerant kidney transplant recipients. The method was immunoSEQ multiplex PCR; TCRdb's version includes in-frame clones alone and lacks a portion of them. The profile shows approximately 17,000 clones, 61% of them singletons. These receptors have no identified antigens. Sequenced: Tregs from blood cultured with allogeneic cells. These TCRs come from a human donor in good health. Both conserved end residues are part of each CDR3. A D gene is named only where the DNA matches it firmly. Not all rows give a size; the values are once, few, many and, for expanded clones, a class.

D gene | J gene | V gene | clone size | CDR3 DNA | CDR3 protein
- | TRBJ1-1 | TRBV29-1 | - | TGCAGCGTTGCCGAACAGGGCTCTGAAGCTTTCTTT | CSVAEQGSEAFF
TRBD2 | TRBJ2-3 | TRBV6-1 | - | TGTGCCAGCAGACAAGGACTAGCCGGGGGTACGCAGTATTTT | CASRQGLAGGTQYF
TRBD1 | TRBJ2-1 | TRBV11-3 | few | TGTGCCAGCAGCCCTCGACAGGGAGACGTAAGAAATGAGCAGTTCTTC | CASSPRQGDVRNEQFF
TRBD2 | TRBJ2-1 | TRBV5-4 | - | TGTGCCAGCAGCTCCCTGGCTCGGACTAGCGGCTACAATGAGCAGTTCTTC | CASSSLARTSGYNEQFF
TRBD2 | TRBJ2-1 | TRBV9 | - | TGTGCCAGCAGCTTAGCCCCCCAGGGACTAGCGGGAGGCAGTGAGCAGTTCTTC | CASSLAPQGLAGGSEQFF
- | TRBJ2-7 | TRBV5-4 | - | TGTGCCAGCAGCTTTGATGCCTACGAGCAGTACTTC | CASSFDAYEQYF
TRBD1 | TRBJ2-3 | TRBV18 | few | TGTGCCAGCTCACCAACGGCAGGGGGCATTACAGATACGCAGTATTTT | CASSPTAGGITDTQYF
- | TRBJ2-1 | TRBV18 | few | TGTGCCAGCTCACCACGTGGGGGAGTCTACAATGAGCAGTTCTTC | CASSPRGGVYNEQFF
- | TRBJ2-1 | TRBV7-8 | - | TGTGCCAGCAGCTTAGCCTATCCTCTCTCCTACAATGAGCAGTTCTTC | CASSLAYPLSYNEQFF
- | TRBJ2-7 | TRBV7-2 | - | TGTGCCAGCAGCTTCGAGAAAAGCCTCGGGGAGCAGTACTTC | CASSFEKSLGEQYF
TRBD1 | TRBJ2-1 | TRBV4-1 | medium-sized | TGCGCCAGCAGCCAACCGGGACAGGGGGCTGGGAATGAGCAGTTCTTC | CASSQPGQGAGNEQFF
- | TRBJ2-5 | TRBV6-5 | - | TGTGCCAGCAGTTACTCGATCGGGTTAGGAGAGACCCAGTACTTC | CASSYSIGLGETQYF
- | TRBJ2-3 | TRBV4-3 | - | TGCGCCAGCAGCCAAGATAGCCAGGGGGGGACAGATACGCAGTATTTT | CASSQDSQGGTDTQYF
TRBD2 | TRBJ2-3 | TRBV5-1 | - | TGCGCCAGCAGCCCCGGGGGGGATACGCAGTATTTT | CASSPGGDTQYF
- | TRBJ2-7 | TRBV7-3 | - | TGTGCCAGCAGCTTGGGCGGGATAGGCTACGAGCAGTACTTC | CASSLGGIGYEQYF
- | TRBJ2-1 | TRBV5-5 | - | TGTGCCAGCAGCTTCTACCACTCGAATGAGCAGTTCTTC | CASSFYHSNEQFF
- | TRBJ2-7 | TRBV5-1 | - | TGCGCCAGCAGCTTGGACGGCTACGAGCAGTACTTC | CASSLDGYEQYF
- | TRBJ2-3 | TRBV28 | medium-sized | TGTGCCAGCAGTTTGATGTCCGGGTCGGGAGATACGCAGTATTTT | CASSLMSGSGDTQYF
- | TRBJ2-1 | TRBV4-1 | once | TGCGCCAGCAGCCAACAGATCGTAAGGCGGGGTGAGCAGTTCTTC | CASSQQIVRRGEQFF
TRBD1 | TRBJ1-2 | TRBV7-3 | medium-sized | TGTGCCAGCAGTACCGGGACAGGGGTCTATGGCTACACCTTC | CASSTGTGVYGYTF
- | TRBJ2-2 | TRBV27 | - | TGTGCCAGCAGTTTAACAGGGAATAGAAACGGGGAGCTGTTTTTT | CASSLTGNRNGELFF
- | TRBJ1-6 | TRBV10-3 | - | TGTGCCATCAGTACAAGGGCCCCGAGGGACCATTCACCCCTCCACTTT | CAISTRAPRDHSPLHF
- | TRBJ2-7 | TRBV6-6 | - | TGTGCCATCAGCCCGCGGCGGGATCGGGCTTCCTACGAGCAGTACTTC | CAISPRRDRASYEQYF
- | TRBJ2-3 | TRBV6-6 | many | TGTGCCAGCAGTTACTCGAAGCCTATCTCAGATACGCAGTATTTT | CASSYSKPISDTQYF
- | TRBJ2-5 | TRBV7-2 | - | TGTGCCAGCAGCTGGAAGTGGGGTGAGACCCAGTACTTC | CASSWKWGETQYF
- | TRBJ2-3 | TRBV7-2 | - | TGTGCCAGCAGGGGACCCTCCGGTGATACGCAGTATTTT | CASRGPSGDTQYF
- | TRBJ2-5 | TRBV6-5 | - | TGTGCCAGCAGTCGAGGGGGGGCCCAGTACTTC | CASSRGGAQYF
- | TRBJ2-7 | TRBV28 | - | TGTGCCAGCAGTTTATTCCCGGGATGGGGGGCCTACGAGCAGTACTTC | CASSLFPGWGAYEQYF
- | TRBJ2-5 | TRBV5-1 | - | TGCGCCAGCAGCAAGGACACATACGATTGGGAGACCCAGTACTTC | CASSKDTYDWETQYF